The 8 T cell receptor beta chains below come from one sample, sequenced in a study of response to subunit inactivated influenza vaccine. TCRdb reprocessed the RT-PCR reads via MiXCR and lists one record per CDR3 protein. The profile shows about 530,000 distinct CDR3 sequences, about 12% of them singletons. This sample comprised PBMCs from blood, obtained on the day of vaccination. These receptors were taken from a man aged 50-60 years who received an inactivated influenza vaccine.

V and J are TRBV6-5 and TRBJ1-6, with 7 bases aligning to TRBD1. Per germline, CDR1 MNHEY and CDR2 SVGAGI. V lost 1 base, J lost 10 bases, and 13 bases stayed unmatched. CDR3 length: 17 amino acids. The CDR3 nucleotides read TGTGCCAGCAGTTACTTCTCAAGGACAGGATTAAGATCACCCCTCCACTTT. This gives the protein CASSYFSRTGLRSPLHF.

The table lists this clonotype with a few counts. The chain carries TRBV6-1 and TRBJ2-3; D remains ambiguous. With 7 bases removed from V and 6 bases from J, the gap between germline ends came to 17 bases. There are 14 residues in the CDR3. Germline CDR1 is MNHNS and CDR2 is SASEGT. CDR3 coding DNA: TGTGCCAGCACGGGCAAGGAAGGGTGGGATACGCAGTATTTT. It translates to CASTGKEGWDTQYF.

This clonotype turned up a few times. This chain uses TRBV20-1 with TRBJ2-5; no definite D call. The V end lost 4 bases, the J end lost 5 bases, and 17 bases lay between the germline ends. Per germline, CDR1 DFQATT and CDR2 SNEGSKA (reference sequence). There are 14 residues in the CDR3. CDR3 bases: TGCAGTGCTACGCAGAATTGGAATCAGGAGACCCAGTACTTC. It encodes CSATQNWNQETQYF.

The CDR3 DNA reads TGCGCCAGCAGCCAAGGTCAAGGGCCTCCGGAGACCCAGTACTTC. It translates to CASSQGQGPPETQYF. The rearrangement links TRBV4-1 to TRBJ2-5; D is undetermined. V lost 1 base, J lost 5 bases, and 14 bases lay in between. Per germline, CDR1 MGHRA and CDR2 YSYEKL. CDR3 size: 15 residues.

This clonotype was counted between two and nine times. The V call is TRBV12-3 or TRBV12-4, the J call TRBJ1-1; 8 bases align to TRBD1. There are 15 residues in the CDR3. The junction had 12 bases not matched to a gene; V was cut back by 6 bases and J by 6 bases. The CDR3 region is CASSARQGLSSEAFF. CDR3 DNA: TGTGCCAGCAGCGCCAGACAGGGGCTGAGCTCTGAAGCTTTCTTT.

This clonotype came up a few times. The chain is built from TRBV11-2 and TRBJ2-1; a possible D gene is TRBD2 (5 bases). The CDR3 has 17 amino acids. Trimming left V 1 base short and J 6 bases short, with 19 bases between. Germline-derived CDR1 and CDR2 are SGHAT and FQNNGV. CDR3 DNA sequence: TGTGCCAGCAGCTTAGGAGTTCTGGAGGAGCGGAGCAATGAGCAGTTCTTC. It codes for CASSLGVLEERSNEQFF. The full variable domain, its missing parts supplied by reference TRBV11-2 and TRBJ2-1, is EAGVAQSPRYKIIEKRQSVAFWCNPISGHATLYWYQQILGQGPKLLIQFQNNGVVDDSQLPKDRFSAERLKGVDSTLKIQPAKLEDSAVYLCASSLGVLEERSNEQFFGPGTRLTVL.

The rearrangement joins TRBV20-1 to TRBJ1-5; 7 nucleotides match TRBD1. The V gene end was trimmed by 4 bases and the J gene end by 3 bases; junction bases not matched to a gene: 3. CDR1 is DFQATT and CDR2 is SNEGSKA in the germline V gene (reference sequence). This CDR3 region has 13 residues. This CDR3 reads CSAMGQPNQPQHF. The CDR3 DNA is TGCAGTGCTATGGGACAGCCCAATCAGCCCCAGCATTTT.

This clonotype was detected only a few times. V gene TRBV20-1 combines with J gene TRBJ2-1; possible D gene TRBD2, 5 bases. Germline V gene lookup returns CDR1 DFQATT and CDR2 SNEGSKA (reference sequence). The CDR3 is made up of 16 amino acids. V lost 3 bases and J 0 bases, leaving 15 bases between the germline ends. The CDR3 here is CSARDIGSHSYNEQFF. CDR3 nucleotide sequence: TGCAGTGCTAGGGATATAGGGAGCCACTCCTACAATGAGCAGTTCTTC.